This T cell receptor beta chain was sequenced for a study of OX40 agonist ivuxolimab in advanced cancers. About the study: The dose-escalation group included hepatocellular carcinoma, melanoma, renal cell carcinoma and head and neck cancer. Averaging roughly 60 years in age, with a range of about 23 to 80, the cohort was 82.7% male. Study-wide points: Dose levels from 0.1 to 3.0 mg/kg saw CD4+ and CD8+ blood T cells expand clonally by week 6.

With regard to this clone: Its antigen is not known.

The CDR3 length is 16 residues. The germline V gene encodes CDR1 MDHEN and CDR2 SYDVKM. The V segment lost 4 bases and the J segment 0 bases; nucleotides outside the gene matches: 6. Clones were read by immunoSEQ multiplex PCR, and TCRdb kept only the in-frame ones, dropping some. The data show tens of thousands of clones, roughly 87% seen once. Here the sequenced sample was CD4+ or CD8+ T cells sorted from blood, taken in a trial of the OX40 agonist ivuxolimab. The chain has TRBV28 and TRBJ1-3; 7 nucleotides agree with TRBD1. This TCR was sampled from an adult with an advanced solid tumor such as melanoma, head and neck, liver or kidney cancer. The CDR3 region is CASSWGAGGSGNTIYF. The CDR3 region has the DNA TGTGCCAGCAGTTGGGGGGCAGGGGGCTCTGGAAACACCATATATTTT.